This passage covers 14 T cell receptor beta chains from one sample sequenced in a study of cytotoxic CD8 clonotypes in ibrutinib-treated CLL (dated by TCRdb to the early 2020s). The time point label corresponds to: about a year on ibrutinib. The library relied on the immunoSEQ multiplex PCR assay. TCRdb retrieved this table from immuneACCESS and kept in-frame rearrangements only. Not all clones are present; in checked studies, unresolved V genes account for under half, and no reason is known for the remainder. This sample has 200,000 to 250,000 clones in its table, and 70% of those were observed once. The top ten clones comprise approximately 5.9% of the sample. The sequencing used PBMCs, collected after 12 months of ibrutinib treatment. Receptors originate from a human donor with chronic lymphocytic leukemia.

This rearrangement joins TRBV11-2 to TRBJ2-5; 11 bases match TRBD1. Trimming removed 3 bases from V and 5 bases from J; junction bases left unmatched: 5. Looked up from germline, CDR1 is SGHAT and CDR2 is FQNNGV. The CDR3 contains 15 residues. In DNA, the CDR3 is TGTGCCAGCAGCTTGGGGACAGGGGGTCGTGAGACCCAGTACTTC. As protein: CASSLGTGGRETQYF.

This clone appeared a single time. The CDR3 nucleotides are TGTGCCAGCAGTCCGGGACTAGCGGGAGGGCCTTTCCAAGAGACCCAGTACTTC. Protein sequence: CASSPGLAGGPFQETQYF. V is TRBV28 and J is TRBJ2-5; 16 positions agree with TRBD2. Per the germline V gene, CDR1 is MDHEN and CDR2 is SYDVKM. This CDR3 region has 18 residues. V shed 5 bases, J shed 1 base, and the junction held 7 bases outside the gene matches.

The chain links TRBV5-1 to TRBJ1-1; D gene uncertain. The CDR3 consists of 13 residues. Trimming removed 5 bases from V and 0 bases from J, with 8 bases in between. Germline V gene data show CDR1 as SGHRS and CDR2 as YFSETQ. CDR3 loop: CASREGLNTEAFF. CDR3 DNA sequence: TGCGCCAGCAGGGAAGGACTGAACACTGAAGCTTTCTTT. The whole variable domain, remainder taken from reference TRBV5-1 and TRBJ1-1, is KAGVTQTPRYLIKTRGQQVTLSCSPISGHRSVSWYQQTPGQGLQFLFEYFSETQRNKGNFPGRFSGRQFSNSRSEMNVSTLELGDSALYLCASREGLNTEAFFGQGTRLTVV.

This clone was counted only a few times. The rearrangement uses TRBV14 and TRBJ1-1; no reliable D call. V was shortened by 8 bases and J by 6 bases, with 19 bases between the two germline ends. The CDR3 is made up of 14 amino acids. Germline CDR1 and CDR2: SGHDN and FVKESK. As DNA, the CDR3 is TGTGCCAGCGCTGGTGGCGGGTGGTCTTCTGAAGCTTTCTTT. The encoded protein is CASAGGGWSSEAFF.

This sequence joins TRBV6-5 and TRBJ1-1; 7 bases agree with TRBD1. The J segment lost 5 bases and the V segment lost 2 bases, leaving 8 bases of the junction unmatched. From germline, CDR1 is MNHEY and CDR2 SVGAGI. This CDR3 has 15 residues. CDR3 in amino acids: CASSYQRQGRTEAFF. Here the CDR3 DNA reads TGTGCCAGCAGTTACCAACGACAGGGACGGACTGAAGCTTTCTTT.

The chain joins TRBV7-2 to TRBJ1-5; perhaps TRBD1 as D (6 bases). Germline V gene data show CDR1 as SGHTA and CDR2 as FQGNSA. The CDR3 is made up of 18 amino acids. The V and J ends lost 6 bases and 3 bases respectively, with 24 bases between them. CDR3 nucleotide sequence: TGTGCCAGCAGTCTACCGCCGGCAGGGGAGGTCACCAATCAGCCCCAGCATTTT. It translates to CASSLPPAGEVTNQPQHF.

The CDR3 reads CASSLWARADTEAFF. The CDR3, as DNA: TGTGCCAGCAGTTTATGGGCCCGGGCGGACACTGAAGCTTTCTTT. The chain combines TRBV27 with TRBJ1-1; unclear D gene. V gave up 1 base and J gave up 3 bases, with 12 bases separating them. Germline-derived CDR1 and CDR2 are MNHEY and SMNVEV (reference sequence). The CDR3 is 15 amino acids.

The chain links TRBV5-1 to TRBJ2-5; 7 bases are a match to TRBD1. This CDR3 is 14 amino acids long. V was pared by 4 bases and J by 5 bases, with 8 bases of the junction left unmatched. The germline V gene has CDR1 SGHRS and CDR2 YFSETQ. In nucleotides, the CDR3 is TGCGCCAGCAGCGTATCAGGGGGTTGGGAGACCCAGTACTTC. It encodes CASSVSGGWETQYF. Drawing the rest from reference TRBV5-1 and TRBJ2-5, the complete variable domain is KAGVTQTPRYLIKTRGQQVTLSCSPISGHRSVSWYQQTPGQGLQFLFEYFSETQRNKGNFPGRFSGRQFSNSRSEMNVSTLELGDSALYLCASSVSGGWETQYFGPGTRLLVL.

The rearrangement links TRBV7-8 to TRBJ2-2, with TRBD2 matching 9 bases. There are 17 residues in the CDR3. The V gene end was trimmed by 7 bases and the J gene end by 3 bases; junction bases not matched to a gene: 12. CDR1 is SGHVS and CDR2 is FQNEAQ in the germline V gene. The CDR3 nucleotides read TGTGCCAGCATCCCCCTGGCGGGGGGGCCACACACCGGGGAGCTGTTTTTT. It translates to CASIPLAGGPHTGELFF.

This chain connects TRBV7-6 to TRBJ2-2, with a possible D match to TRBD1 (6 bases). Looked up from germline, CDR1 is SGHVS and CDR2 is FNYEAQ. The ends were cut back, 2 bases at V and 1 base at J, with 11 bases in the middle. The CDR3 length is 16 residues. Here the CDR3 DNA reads TGTGCCAGCAGCTTACCTGCGACAGGGAACACCGGGGAGCTGTTTTTT. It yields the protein CASSLPATGNTGELFF.

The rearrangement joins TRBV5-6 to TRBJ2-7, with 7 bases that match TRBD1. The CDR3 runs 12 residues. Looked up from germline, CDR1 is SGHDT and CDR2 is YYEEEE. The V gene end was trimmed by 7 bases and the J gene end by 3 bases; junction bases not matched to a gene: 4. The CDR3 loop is CASVGDSYEQYF. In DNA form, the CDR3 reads TGTGCCAGCGTAGGGGACAGCTACGAGCAGTACTTC.

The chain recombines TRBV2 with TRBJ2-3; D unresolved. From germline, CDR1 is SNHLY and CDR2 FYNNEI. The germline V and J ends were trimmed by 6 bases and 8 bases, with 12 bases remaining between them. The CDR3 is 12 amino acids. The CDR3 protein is CASRENHSTQYF. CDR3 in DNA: TGTGCCAGCAGGGAGAATCATAGTACGCAGTATTTT.

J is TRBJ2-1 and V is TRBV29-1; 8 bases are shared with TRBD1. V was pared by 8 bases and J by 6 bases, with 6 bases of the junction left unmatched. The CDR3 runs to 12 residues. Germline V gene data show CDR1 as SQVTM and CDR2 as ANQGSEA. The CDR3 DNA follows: TGCAGCACAGGACAGGGCGGCAATGAGCAGTTCTTC. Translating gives CSTGQGGNEQFF.

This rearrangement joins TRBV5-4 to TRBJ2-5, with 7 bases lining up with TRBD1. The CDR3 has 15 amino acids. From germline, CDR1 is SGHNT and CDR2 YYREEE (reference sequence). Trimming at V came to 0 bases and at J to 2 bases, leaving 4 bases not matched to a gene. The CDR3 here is CASSLVGDRQETQYF. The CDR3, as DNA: TGTGCCAGCAGCTTGGTAGGGGACAGACAAGAGACCCAGTACTTC.